Following are 2 T cell receptor beta chains from one sample sequenced in a study of blood T cell repertoires in COVID-19. Generated by immunoSEQ multiplex PCR, the TCRdb table keeps only in-frame clones and is missing some. The data show 390,000 or so clones, around 87% seen once. The source material was peripheral blood. The source of these receptors is a woman in her twenties or thirties with COVID-19, enrolled during active disease.

This chain uses TRBV5-1 with TRBJ2-1, with 8 bases identical to TRBD1. In germline, CDR1 is SGHRS, CDR2 YFSETQ. V lost 1 base and J lost 7; bases outside the gene matches: 7. There are 15 residues in the CDR3. CDR3 nucleotides: TGCGCCAGCAGCTTGTTCAGGGGGCAGCGAAATGAGCAGTTCTTC. Translation: CASSLFRGQRNEQFF.

This rearrangement joins TRBV6-5 to TRBJ2-1; TRBD1 might be the D (7 bases). Trimming removed 6 bases from V and 12 bases from J, with 12 bases in between. Germline lookup yields CDR1 MNHEY and CDR2 SVGAGI. This CDR3 comprises 11 residues. CDR3 residues: CASSFQGGQFF. The DNA for the CDR3 is TGTGCCAGCAGCTTTCAGGGGGGGCAGTTCTTC.